These 15 T cell receptor beta chains came from one sample sequenced in a study of T cell responses to AZD1222 COVID-19 vaccine. This table comes from immunoSEQ multiplex PCR, and its TCRdb copy is limited to in-frame clones, with some not included. The table has 80,000 to 90,000 clones, 89% seen once. This material consisted of peripheral blood, taken on day 0 of AZD1222 vaccination. All receptors derive from an adult in good health.

The V gene is TRBV30, the J gene TRBJ1-1, with 7 bases identical to TRBD1. The CDR3 extends over 13 amino acids. Trimming removed 4 bases from V and 0 bases from J; junction bases left unmatched: 2. Germline CDR1 GTSNPN, CDR2 SVGIG (reference sequence). CDR3 region: CAWTGQMNTEAFF. CDR3 sequence (DNA): TGTGCCTGGACGGGACAGATGAACACTGAAGCTTTCTTT.

V is TRBV2 and J is TRBJ2-1; 14 bases match TRBD2. Germline assignment: CDR1 SNHLY and CDR2 FYNNEI. The CDR3 has 16 amino acids. The V and J ends lost 9 bases and 8 bases, in that order; junction bases with no gene match: 12. Written as DNA, the CDR3 is TGTGCCAGTAAAATCATTGGACTAGCGGGGGGTGATGAGCAGTTCTTC. Its protein product is CASKIIGLAGGDEQFF.

The J gene is TRBJ1-1, the V gene TRBV30; D may be TRBD1 (5 bases). Germline values: CDR1 GTSNPN, CDR2 SVGIG (reference sequence). The CDR3 extends over 14 amino acids. Trimming pared 5 bases from V and 0 bases from J, leaving 13 bases between. The CDR3 here is CAWRGRTLNTEAFF. CDR3 DNA sequence: TGTGCCTGGCGGGGACGGACGTTGAACACTGAAGCTTTCTTT. The full variable domain, completed using reference TRBV30 and TRBJ1-1, is SQTIHQWPATLVQPVGSPLSLECTVEGTSNPNLYWYRQAAGRGLQLLFYSVGIGQISSEVPQNLSASRPQDRQFILSSKKLLLSDSGFYLCAWRGRTLNTEAFFGQGTRLTVV.

The J gene is TRBJ2-5, the V gene TRBV5-6; D ambiguous. Germline loops: CDR1 SGHDT, CDR2 YYEEEE. This CDR3 spans 16 amino acids. Trimming removed 4 bases from V and 5 bases from J, with 21 bases in between. The CDR3 loop reads CASSPDKGPRWETQYF. CDR3 DNA: TGTGCCAGCAGCCCTGACAAGGGCCCCAGATGGGAGACCCAGTACTTC.

This clone was observed once. The CDR3 DNA is TGTGCCAGCAGCATCCAACGGGGAGCTTTCTTT. It codes for CASSIQRGAFF. V and J are TRBV12-3 or TRBV12-4 and TRBJ1-1; no firm D call. The CDR3 is made up of 11 amino acids. V dropped 6 bases and J dropped 10 bases, with 12 bases sitting between them.

The sample holds a few counts of this clone. The chain joins TRBV4-1 to TRBJ1-2; TRBD1 aligns across 8 bases. From germline, CDR1 is MGHRA and CDR2 YSYEKL. The CDR3 extends over 15 amino acids. The J segment lost 7 bases and the V segment lost 0 bases, leaving 7 bases of the junction unmatched. CDR3 DNA sequence: TGCGCCAGCAGCCAAGAAAGGACAGGGTATGGTGGCTACACCTTC. Encoded protein: CASSQERTGYGGYTF.

The chain's CDR3 is CASSLGQGDYGYTF. The CDR3 DNA sequence: TGTGCCAGCAGCTTGGGGCAGGGCGACTATGGCTACACCTTC. The genes are TRBV5-4 and TRBJ1-2; possibly TRBD1 for D (5 bases). The CDR3 runs 14 residues. V was cut by 0 bases and J by 3 bases, with 9 bases left in between. The germline gives CDR1 SGHNT, CDR2 YYREEE (reference sequence).

This chain connects TRBV7-8 to TRBJ1-5; D gene ambiguous. The CDR3 runs 16 residues. V gave up 1 base and J gave up 0 bases, with 10 bases separating them. Germline V gene data show CDR1 as SGHVS and CDR2 as FQNEAQ. The CDR3 loop is CASSLVPANSNQPQHF. The CDR3 DNA sequence: TGTGCCAGCAGCTTAGTCCCCGCGAATAGCAATCAGCCCCAGCATTTT.

The chain uses TRBV7-2 and TRBJ2-7, with D perhaps matching TRBD2 (6 bases). Trimming pared 4 bases from V and 1 base from J, leaving 8 bases between. Germline V gene data show CDR1 as SGHTA and CDR2 as FQGNSA. The CDR3 has 13 amino acids. CDR3 loop: CASSWGGSYEQYF. The CDR3 coding sequence is TGTGCCAGCAGCTGGGGAGGATCCTACGAGCAGTACTTC.

This sequence joins TRBV5-6 and TRBJ2-7; TRBD1 matches 8 bases. This CDR3 has 15 amino acids. With V trimmed by 3 bases and J by 0 bases, 5 bases remained unmatched. Germline V gene lookup returns CDR1 SGHDT and CDR2 YYEEEE. The CDR3 loop is CASSSPDRVSYEQYF. The CDR3 DNA is TGTGCCAGCAGCTCGCCGGACAGGGTCTCCTACGAGCAGTACTTC.

This chain joins TRBV20-1 and TRBJ2-7; no reliable D call. V lost 5 bases and J lost 3, with 8 bases in between. CDR3 length: 11 residues. The germline gives CDR1 DFQATT, CDR2 SNEGSKA (reference sequence). The DNA for the CDR3 is TGCAGTGCTCGGAGTGACTACGAGCAGTACTTC. Encoded protein: CSARSDYEQYF.

The chain carries TRBV5-6 and TRBJ2-1, with TRBD2 identical over 12 bases. The ends lost 2 bases at V and 10 bases at J; junction bases unmatched: 7. CDR3 size: 15 residues. In germline, CDR1 is SGHDT, CDR2 YYEEEE. The CDR3 protein is CASSFPSGGAGEQFF. CDR3 bases: TGTGCCAGCAGCTTTCCTAGCGGGGGGGCAGGGGAGCAGTTCTTC.

The V gene is TRBV28, the J gene TRBJ1-1; a possible D gene is TRBD1 (5 bases). Germline V gives CDR1 MDHEN, CDR2 SYDVKM. The CDR3 length is 13 residues. Trimming pared 7 bases from V and 3 bases from J, leaving 12 bases between. The CDR3 loop reads CASISQGDTEAFF. Written as DNA, the CDR3 is TGTGCCAGCATTTCTCAGGGCGACACTGAAGCTTTCTTT.

DNA for the CDR3: TGCGCCAGCAGCTTGGCGGGGGCGGGTGAAGCTTTCTTT. It specifies CASSLAGAGEAFF. The V gene is TRBV5-1, the J gene TRBJ1-1; TRBD1 might be the D (6 bases). This CDR3 region has 13 residues. V lost 0 bases, J lost 7 bases, and 10 bases lay in between. Germline CDR1 is SGHRS and CDR2 is YFSETQ.

The V and J genes are TRBV7-9 and TRBJ2-7; D may be TRBD2 (6 bases). The CDR3 covers 12 residues. Germline assignment: CDR1 SEHNR and CDR2 FQNEAQ (reference sequence). Trimming removed 4 bases at V and 3 bases at J, with 7 bases between. Written as DNA, the CDR3 is TGTGCCAGCAGCTCGGGGGACTACGAGCAGTACTTC. It encodes CASSSGDYEQYF.